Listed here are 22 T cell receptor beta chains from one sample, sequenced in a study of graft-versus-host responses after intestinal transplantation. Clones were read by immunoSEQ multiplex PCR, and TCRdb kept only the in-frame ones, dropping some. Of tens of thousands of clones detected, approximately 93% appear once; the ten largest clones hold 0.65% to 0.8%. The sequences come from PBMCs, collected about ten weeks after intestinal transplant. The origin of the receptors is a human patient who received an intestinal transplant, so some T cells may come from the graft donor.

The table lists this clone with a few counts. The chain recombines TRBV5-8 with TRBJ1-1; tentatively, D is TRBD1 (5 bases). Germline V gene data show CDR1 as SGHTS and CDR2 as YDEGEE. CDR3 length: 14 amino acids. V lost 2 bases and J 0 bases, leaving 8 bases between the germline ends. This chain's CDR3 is CASSLIGVNTEAFF. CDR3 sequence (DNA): TGTGCCAGCAGCTTAATAGGGGTGAACACTGAAGCTTTCTTT.

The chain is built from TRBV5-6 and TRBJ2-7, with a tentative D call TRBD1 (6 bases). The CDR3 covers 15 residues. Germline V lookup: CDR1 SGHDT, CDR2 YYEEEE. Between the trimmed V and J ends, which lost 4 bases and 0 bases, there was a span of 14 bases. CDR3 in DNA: TGTGCCAGCAGCCTGCAGGGACAAAACTCCTACGAGCAGTACTTC. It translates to CASSLQGQNSYEQYF. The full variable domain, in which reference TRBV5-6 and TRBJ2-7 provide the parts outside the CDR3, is DAGVTQSPTHLIKTRGQQVTLRCSPKSGHDTVSWYQQALGQGPQFIFQYYEEEERQRGNFPDRFSGHQFPNYSSELNVNALLLGDSALYLCASSLQGQNSYEQYFGPGTRLTVT.

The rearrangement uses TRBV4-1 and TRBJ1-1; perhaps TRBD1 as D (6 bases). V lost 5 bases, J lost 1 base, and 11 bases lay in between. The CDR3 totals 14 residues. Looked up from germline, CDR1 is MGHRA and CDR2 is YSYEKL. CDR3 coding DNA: TGCGCCAGCAGCAAAATACAGGGGAACACTGAAGCTTTCTTT. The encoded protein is CASSKIQGNTEAFF.

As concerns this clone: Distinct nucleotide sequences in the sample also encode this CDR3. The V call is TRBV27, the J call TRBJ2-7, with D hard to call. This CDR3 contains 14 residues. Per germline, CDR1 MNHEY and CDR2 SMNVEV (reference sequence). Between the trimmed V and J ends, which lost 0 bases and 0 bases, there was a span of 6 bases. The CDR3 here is CASSLSGGSYEQYF. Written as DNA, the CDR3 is TGTGCCAGCAGTTTATCGGGTGGCTCCTACGAGCAGTACTTC.

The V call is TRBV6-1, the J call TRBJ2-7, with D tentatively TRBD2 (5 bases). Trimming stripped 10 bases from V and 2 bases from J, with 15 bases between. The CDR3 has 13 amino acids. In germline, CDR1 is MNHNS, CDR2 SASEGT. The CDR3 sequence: CANRVSGTYEQYF. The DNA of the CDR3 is TGTGCCAACCGGGTGTCCGGGACCTACGAGCAGTACTTC.

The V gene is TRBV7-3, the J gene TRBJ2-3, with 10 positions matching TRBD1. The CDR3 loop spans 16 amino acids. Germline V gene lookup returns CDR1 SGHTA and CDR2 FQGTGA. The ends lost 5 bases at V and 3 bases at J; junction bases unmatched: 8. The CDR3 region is CASSPTGGPWTDTQYF. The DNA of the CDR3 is TGTGCCAGCAGCCCGACAGGGGGCCCGTGGACAGATACGCAGTATTTT.

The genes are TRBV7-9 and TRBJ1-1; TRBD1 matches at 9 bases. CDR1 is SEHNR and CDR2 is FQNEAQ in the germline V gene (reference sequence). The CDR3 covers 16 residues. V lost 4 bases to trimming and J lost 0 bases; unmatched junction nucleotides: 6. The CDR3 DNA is TGTGCCAGCAGCTCCGGGACAGGGTCCCTGAACACTGAAGCTTTCTTT. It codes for CASSSGTGSLNTEAFF.

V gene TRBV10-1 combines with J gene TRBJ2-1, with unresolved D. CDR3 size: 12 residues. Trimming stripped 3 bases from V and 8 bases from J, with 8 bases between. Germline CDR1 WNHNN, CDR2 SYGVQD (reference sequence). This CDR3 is CASSESFYEQFF. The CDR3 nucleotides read TGCGCCAGCAGTGAAAGTTTCTATGAGCAGTTCTTC.

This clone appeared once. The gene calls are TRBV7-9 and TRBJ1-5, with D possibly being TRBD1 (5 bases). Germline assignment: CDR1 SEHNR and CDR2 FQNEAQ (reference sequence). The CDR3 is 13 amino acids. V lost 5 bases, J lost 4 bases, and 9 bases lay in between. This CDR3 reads CASSGEGNQPQHF. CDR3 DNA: TGTGCCAGCAGCGGGGAGGGGAATCAGCCCCAGCATTTT.

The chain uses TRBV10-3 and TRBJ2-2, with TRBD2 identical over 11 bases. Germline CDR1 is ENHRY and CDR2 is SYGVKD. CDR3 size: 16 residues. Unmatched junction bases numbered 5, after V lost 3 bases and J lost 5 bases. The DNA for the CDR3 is TGTGCCATCAGTGACCCACTAGCGGGAGAGACCGGGGAGCTGTTTTTT. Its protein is CAISDPLAGETGELFF.

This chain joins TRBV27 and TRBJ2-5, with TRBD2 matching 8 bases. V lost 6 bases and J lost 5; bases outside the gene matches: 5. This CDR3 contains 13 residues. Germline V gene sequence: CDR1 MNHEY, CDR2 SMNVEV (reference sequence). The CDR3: CASSQREMETQYF. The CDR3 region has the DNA TGTGCCAGCAGCCAGCGGGAGATGGAGACCCAGTACTTC.

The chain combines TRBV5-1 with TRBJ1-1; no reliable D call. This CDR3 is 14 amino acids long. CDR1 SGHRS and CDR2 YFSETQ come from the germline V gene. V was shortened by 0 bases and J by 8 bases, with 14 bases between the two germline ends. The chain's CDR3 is CASSLGTVLGEAFF. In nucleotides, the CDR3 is TGCGCCAGCAGCTTGGGGACGGTGTTGGGGGAAGCTTTCTTT.

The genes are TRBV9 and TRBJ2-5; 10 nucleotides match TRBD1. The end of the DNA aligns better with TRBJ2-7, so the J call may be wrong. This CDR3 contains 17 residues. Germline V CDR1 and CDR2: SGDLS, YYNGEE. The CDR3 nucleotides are TGTGCCAGCAGCGTCAGCACGGACAGGGGGGAAAGCTACGAGCAGTACTTC. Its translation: CASSVSTDRGESYEQYF.

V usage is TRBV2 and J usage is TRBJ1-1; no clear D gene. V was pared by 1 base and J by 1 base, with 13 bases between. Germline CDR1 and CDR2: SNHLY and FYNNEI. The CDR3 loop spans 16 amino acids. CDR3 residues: CASSEVREGWNTEAFF. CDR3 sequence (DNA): TGTGCCAGCAGTGAAGTTCGGGAGGGTTGGAACACTGAAGCTTTCTTT.

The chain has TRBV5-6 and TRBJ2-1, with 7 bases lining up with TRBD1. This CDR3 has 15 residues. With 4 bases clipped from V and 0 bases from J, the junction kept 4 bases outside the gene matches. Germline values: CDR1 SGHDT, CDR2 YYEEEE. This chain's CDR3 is CASSATGSSYNEQFF. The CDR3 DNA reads TGTGCCAGCAGCGCGACAGGGAGCTCCTACAATGAGCAGTTCTTC. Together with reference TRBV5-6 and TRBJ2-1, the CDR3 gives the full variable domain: DAGVTQSPTHLIKTRGQQVTLRCSPKSGHDTVSWYQQALGQGPQFIFQYYEEEERQRGNFPDRFSGHQFPNYSSELNVNALLLGDSALYLCASSATGSSYNEQFFGPGTRLTVL.

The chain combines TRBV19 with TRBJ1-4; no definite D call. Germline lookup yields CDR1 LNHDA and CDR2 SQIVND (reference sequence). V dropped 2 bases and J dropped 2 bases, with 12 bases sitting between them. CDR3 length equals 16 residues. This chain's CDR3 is CASSITMAGTNEKLFF. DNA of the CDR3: TGTGCCAGTAGTATAACTATGGCAGGTACTAATGAAAAACTGTTTTTT.

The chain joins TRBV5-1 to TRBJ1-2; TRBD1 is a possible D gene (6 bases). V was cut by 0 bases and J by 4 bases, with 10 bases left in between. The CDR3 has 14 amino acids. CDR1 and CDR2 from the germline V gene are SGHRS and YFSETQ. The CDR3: CASSLGGQGYGYTF. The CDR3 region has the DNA TGCGCCAGCAGCTTGGGGGGACAAGGCTATGGCTACACCTTC.

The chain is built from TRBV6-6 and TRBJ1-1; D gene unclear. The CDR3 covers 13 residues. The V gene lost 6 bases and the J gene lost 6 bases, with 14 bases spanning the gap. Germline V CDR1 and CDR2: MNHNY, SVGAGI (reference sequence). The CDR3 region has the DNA TGTGCCAGCAGGCCCCTGGGTGTCGCTGAAGCTTTCTTT. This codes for CASRPLGVAEAFF.

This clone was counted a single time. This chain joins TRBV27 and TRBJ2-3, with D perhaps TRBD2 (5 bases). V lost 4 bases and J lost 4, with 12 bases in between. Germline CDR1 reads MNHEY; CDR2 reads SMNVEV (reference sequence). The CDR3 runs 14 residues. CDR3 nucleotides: TGTGCCAGCAGTTCCCGGACTCTTCCAGATACGCAGTATTTT. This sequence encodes CASSSRTLPDTQYF.

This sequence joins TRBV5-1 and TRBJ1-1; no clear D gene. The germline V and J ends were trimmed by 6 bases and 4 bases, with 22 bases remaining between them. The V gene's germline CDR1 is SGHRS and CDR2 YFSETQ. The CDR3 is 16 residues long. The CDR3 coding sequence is TGCGCCAGCAAAGGATTAGTCTTAAGAGGGTCCACTGAAGCTTTCTTT. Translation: CASKGLVLRGSTEAFF.

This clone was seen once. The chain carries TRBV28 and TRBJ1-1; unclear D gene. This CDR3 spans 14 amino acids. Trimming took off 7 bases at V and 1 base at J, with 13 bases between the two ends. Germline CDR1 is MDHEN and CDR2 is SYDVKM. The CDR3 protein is CASIGREENTEAFF. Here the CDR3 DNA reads TGTGCCAGCATAGGGAGGGAGGAGAACACTGAAGCTTTCTTT.

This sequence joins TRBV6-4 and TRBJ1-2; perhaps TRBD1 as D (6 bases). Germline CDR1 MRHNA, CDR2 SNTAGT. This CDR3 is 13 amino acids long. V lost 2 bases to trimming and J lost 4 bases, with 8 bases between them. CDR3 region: CASSDGQSYGYTF. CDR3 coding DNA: TGTGCCAGCAGTGACGGACAGAGCTATGGCTACACCTTC.